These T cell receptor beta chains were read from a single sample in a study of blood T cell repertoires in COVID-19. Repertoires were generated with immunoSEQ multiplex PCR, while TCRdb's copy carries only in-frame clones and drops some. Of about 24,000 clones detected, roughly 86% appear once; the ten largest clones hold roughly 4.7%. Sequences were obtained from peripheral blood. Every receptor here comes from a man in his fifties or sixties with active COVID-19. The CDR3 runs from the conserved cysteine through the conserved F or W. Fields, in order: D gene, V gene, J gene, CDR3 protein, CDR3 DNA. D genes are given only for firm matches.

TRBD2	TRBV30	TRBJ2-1	CAWSTGTSGTGEQFF	TGTGCCTGGAGTACCGGGACTAGCGGGACCGGTGAGCAGTTCTTC
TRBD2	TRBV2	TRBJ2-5	CASKGPGLAELETQYF	TGTGCCAGCAAGGGCCCGGGACTAGCGGAATTAGAGACCCAGTACTTC
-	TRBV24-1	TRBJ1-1	CATSGGGNTEAFF	TGTGCCACCAGTGGGGGAGGGAACACTGAAGCTTTCTTT
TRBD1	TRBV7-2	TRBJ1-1	CASSYPGGQGTEAFF	TGTGCCAGCAGCTACCCGGGGGGACAGGGCACTGAAGCTTTCTTT
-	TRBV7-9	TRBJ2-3	CASRKGRTTGTDTQYF	TGTGCCAGCAGGAAAGGGAGAACAACGGGCACAGATACGCAGTATTTT
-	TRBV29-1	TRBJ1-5	CSASGPTSNQPQHF	TGCAGCGCCTCAGGGCCGACCAGCAATCAGCCCCAGCATTTT
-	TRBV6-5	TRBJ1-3	CASRGGGSGNTIYF	TGTGCCAGCAGGGGTGGAGGTAGTGGAAACACCATATATTTT
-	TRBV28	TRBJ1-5	CASSLVGKGGNQPQHF	TGTGCCAGCAGTTTGGTCGGGAAGGGGGGCAATCAGCCCCAGCATTTT
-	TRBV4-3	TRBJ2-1	CASSQDYGEQFF	TGCGCCAGCAGCCAAGATTACGGTGAGCAGTTCTTC
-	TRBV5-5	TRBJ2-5	CASSLDAISGAGETQYF	TGTGCCAGCAGCTTGGATGCGATTTCAGGGGCTGGGGAGACCCAGTACTTC
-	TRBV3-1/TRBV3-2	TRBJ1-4	CASSQDRGAKLFF	TGTGCCAGCAGCCAAGATCGGGGGGCCAAACTGTTTTTT